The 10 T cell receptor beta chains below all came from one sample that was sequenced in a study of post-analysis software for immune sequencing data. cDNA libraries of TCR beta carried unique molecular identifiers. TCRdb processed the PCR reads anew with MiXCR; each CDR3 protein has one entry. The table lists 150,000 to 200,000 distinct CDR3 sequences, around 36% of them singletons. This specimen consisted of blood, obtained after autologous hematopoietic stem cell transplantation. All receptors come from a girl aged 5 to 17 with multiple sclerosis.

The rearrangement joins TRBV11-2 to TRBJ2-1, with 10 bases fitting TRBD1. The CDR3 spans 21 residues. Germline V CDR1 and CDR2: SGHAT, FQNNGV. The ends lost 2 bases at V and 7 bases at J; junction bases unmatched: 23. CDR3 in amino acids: CASSLSFIGTGVYPSMNEQFF. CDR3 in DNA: TGTGCCAGCAGCTTATCTTTTATTGGGACAGGGGTTTACCCGAGTATGAATGAGCAGTTCTTC.

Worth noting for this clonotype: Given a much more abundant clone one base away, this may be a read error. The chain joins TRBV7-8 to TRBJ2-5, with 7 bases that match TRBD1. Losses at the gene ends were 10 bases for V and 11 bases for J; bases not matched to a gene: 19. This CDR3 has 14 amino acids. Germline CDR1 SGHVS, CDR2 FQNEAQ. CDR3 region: CATRMGQNYNEQYF. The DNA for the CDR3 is TGTGCCACTAGGATGGGACAGAACTACAATGAGCAGTACTTC.

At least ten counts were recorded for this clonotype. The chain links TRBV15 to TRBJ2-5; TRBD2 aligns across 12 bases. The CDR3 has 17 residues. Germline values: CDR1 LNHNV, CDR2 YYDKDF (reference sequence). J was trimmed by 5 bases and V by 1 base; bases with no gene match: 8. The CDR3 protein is CATSRAKHLAGGETQYF. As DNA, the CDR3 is TGTGCCACCAGCAGAGCCAAACATCTAGCGGGAGGGGAGACCCAGTACTTC.

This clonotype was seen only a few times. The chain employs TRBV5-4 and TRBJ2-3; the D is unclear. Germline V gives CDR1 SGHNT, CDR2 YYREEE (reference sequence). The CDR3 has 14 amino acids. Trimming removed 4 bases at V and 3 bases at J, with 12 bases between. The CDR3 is CASSPTTITDTQYF. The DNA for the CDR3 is TGTGCCAGCAGCCCTACCACTATTACAGATACGCAGTATTTT.

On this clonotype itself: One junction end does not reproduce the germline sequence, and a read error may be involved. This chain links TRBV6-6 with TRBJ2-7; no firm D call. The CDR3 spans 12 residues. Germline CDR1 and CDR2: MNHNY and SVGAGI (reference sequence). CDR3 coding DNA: TGTGCCAGCAGCTGGACCGGAAACATTCAGGACTTC. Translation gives CASSWTGNIQDF.

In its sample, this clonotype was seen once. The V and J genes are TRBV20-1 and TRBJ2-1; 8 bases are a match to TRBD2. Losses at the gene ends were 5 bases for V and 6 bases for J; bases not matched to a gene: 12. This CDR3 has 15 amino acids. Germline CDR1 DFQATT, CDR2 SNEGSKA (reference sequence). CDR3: CSAPLSGSETNEQFF. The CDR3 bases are TGCAGTGCTCCACTAAGCGGGAGTGAGACCAATGAGCAGTTCTTC.

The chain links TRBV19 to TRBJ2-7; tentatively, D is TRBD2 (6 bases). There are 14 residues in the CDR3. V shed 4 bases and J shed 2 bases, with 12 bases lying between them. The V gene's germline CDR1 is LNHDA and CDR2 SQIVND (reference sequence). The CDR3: CASSSSGTTYEQYF. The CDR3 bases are TGTGCCAGTAGTAGTAGCGGAACGACCTACGAGCAGTACTTC.

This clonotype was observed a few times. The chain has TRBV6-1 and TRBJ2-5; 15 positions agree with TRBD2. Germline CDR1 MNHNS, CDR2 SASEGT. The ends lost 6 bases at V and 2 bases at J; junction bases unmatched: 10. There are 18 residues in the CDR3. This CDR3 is CASSRTSGRAGLQETQYF. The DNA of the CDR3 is TGTGCCAGCAGCCGGACTAGCGGGAGGGCCGGTTTACAAGAGACCCAGTACTTC.

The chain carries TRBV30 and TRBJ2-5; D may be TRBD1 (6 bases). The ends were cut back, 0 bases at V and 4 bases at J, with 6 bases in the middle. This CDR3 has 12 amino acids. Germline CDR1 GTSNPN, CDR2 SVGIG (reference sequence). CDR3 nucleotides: TGTGCCTGGAGTGTACAGGGAGAGACCCAGTACTTC. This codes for CAWSVQGETQYF.

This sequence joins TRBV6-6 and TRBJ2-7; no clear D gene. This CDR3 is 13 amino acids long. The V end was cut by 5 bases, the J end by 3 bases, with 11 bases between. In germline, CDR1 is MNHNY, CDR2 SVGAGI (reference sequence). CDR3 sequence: CASSAKRNYEQYF. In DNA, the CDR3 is TGTGCCAGCAGTGCCAAAAGGAACTACGAGCAGTACTTC.